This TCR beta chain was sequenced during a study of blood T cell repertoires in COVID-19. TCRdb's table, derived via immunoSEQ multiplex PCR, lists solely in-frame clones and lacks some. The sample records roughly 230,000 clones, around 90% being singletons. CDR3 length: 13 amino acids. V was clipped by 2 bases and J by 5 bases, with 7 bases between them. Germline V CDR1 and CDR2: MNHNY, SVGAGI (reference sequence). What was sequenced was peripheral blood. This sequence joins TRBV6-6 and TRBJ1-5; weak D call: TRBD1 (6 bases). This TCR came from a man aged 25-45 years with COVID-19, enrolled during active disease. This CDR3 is CASSYRQDQPQHF. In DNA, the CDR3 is TGTGCCAGCAGTTACAGACAGGATCAGCCCCAGCATTTT.